In its sample, the clone carrying this T cell receptor (beta chain) was seen a few times. Its antigen remains unidentified. This entry comes from a study of T cells after yellow fever vaccination. General observations from the study: Of the clonotypes, a small share occurred in both CD4 and CD8 compartments.

TCRdb ran MiXCR on the 5' RACE reads and lists one entry per CDR3 protein. This sample has 340,000 or so distinct CDR3 sequences, with around 13% found just once. From germline, CDR1 is MNHEY and CDR2 SVGAGI. CDR3 length equals 14 residues. V gave up 3 bases and J gave up 7 bases, with 15 bases separating them. The chain links TRBV6-5 to TRBJ2-5; possible D gene TRBD2, 7 bases. The receptor's source is a man in his late teens or twenties who received the YFV17D yellow fever vaccine. This specimen consisted of CD4+ T cells sorted from PBMCs, obtained 15 days after the yellow fever booster vaccination. The CDR3 loop is CASSYRGAGGTQYF. DNA for the CDR3: TGTGCCAGCAGTTATCGGGGGGCCGGCGGGACCCAGTACTTC.